This T cell receptor (beta chain) came from a study of a mutant IDH1 vaccine in newly diagnosed glioma. Study in general: The first vaccination came 4-6 weeks after radiotherapy alone, or with temozolomide cycles. Prior therapy was radiotherapy, temozolomide, or both; most received both.

Study outcomes and limitations: Of all patients, around 94% showed vaccine-induced immune responses.

Time point defined: week 23, last vaccination. A single vaccine dose contained 300 ug of mutant IDH1 20-mer peptide, and topical imiquimod was used with it. As regards this clone: The antigen is undetermined.

The CDR3 has 14 amino acids. Germline CDR1 reads SGHRS; CDR2 reads YFSETQ. Profiled with immunoSEQ multiplex PCR; TCRdb holds only in-frame clones, not every one. This sample has roughly 74,000 clones, with approximately 85% found just once. The gene calls are TRBV5-1 and TRBJ2-5, with D perhaps TRBD1 (6 bases). Gene TRBJ2-7 matches the end of the DNA better, so the J call may be wrong. The starting material was PBMCs, obtained from a glioma patient whose treatment included an IDH1 peptide vaccine. This TCR came from a woman aged 50 to 60 with glioma. The CDR3 sequence: CASSGKQGTHEQYF. DNA of the CDR3: TGCGCCAGCAGCGGGAAACAGGGAACTCACGAGCAGTACTTC.